This T cell receptor (beta chain) was identified in a study of identifying expanded T cells in peripheral blood. Germline lookup yields CDR1 SGHNT and CDR2 YYREEE (reference sequence). CDR3 size: 13 residues. V was pared by 4 bases and J by 9 bases, with 14 bases between. This clone was observed a handful of times. What it binds is unknown. Method: immunoSEQ multiplex PCR; TCRdb's copy keeps in-frame clones and lacks some. This sample has about 50,000 clones, with 82% found just once. No infections or other immune events were documented during collection. The study, taken as a whole, reports: Two-week clone count variance significantly increased as total template count grew. Differentially abundant clones: around 1.1 between replicates, about 15 at around 14 days, under 25 at four.

The TCR sequence derives from a person aged 18 to 69 in good health. This chain joins TRBV5-4 and TRBJ2-1; perhaps TRBD2 as D (6 bases). Specimen: blood. The CDR3 region is CASSGSGVGEQFF. The CDR3 DNA sequence: TGTGCCAGCAGCGGTAGCGGTGTGGGTGAGCAGTTCTTC.